The rows below give T cell receptor beta chains drawn from one sample of a study of graft-versus-host responses after intestinal transplantation. Assay used: immunoSEQ multiplex PCR; TCRdb lists only in-frame clones, some missing. In the table there are tens of thousands of clones, roughly 89% of which are singletons. The material sequenced was PBMCs, taken about 93 weeks after intestinal transplant. The receptor set was obtained from a human patient who received an intestinal transplant, so some T cells may come from the graft donor. The CDR3 runs from the conserved cysteine through the conserved F or W. A D gene is named only where the DNA matches it firmly. A row's size may be missing; if present it is once, few, many or a size class.

j_call,d_call,v_call,cdr3_length,clone_size,cdr3_nt,cdr3_aa
TRBJ2-7,TRBD1,TRBV5-6,14,few,TGTGCCAGCAGCATAGGACAGGGGGGCTACGAGCAGTACTTC,CASSIGQGGYEQYF
TRBJ2-2,.,TRBV11-3,14,few,TGTGCCAGCAGCTTGAGGGGCCTCAACGGGGAGCTGTTTTTT,CASSLRGLNGELFF
TRBJ1-1,.,TRBV4-2,13,.,TGTGCCAGCAGCCAAGTAGAGTACACTGAAGCTTTCTTT,CASSQVEYTEAFF
TRBJ1-6,.,TRBV27,14,.,TGTGCCAGCAGTTTACTAGGGTATAATTCACCCCTCCACTTT,CASSLLGYNSPLHF
TRBJ2-2,TRBD1,TRBV6-5,15,once,TGTGCCAGCAGTGCGGACAGGGTACCCACCGGGGAGCTGTTTTTT,CASSADRVPTGELFF
TRBJ2-1,.,TRBV10-3,16,.,TGTGCCATCAGTGAGTCGCTCAGTTCACCCTACAATGAGCAGTTCTTC,CAISESLSSPYNEQFF
TRBJ2-7,.,TRBV9,12,.,TGTGCCAGCAGCGTCGACATGAACGAGCAGTACTTC,CASSVDMNEQYF
TRBJ2-1,.,TRBV9,15,.,TGTGCCAGCAGCGTAGGCGGGGCTACCGGCCATGAGCAGTTCTTC,CASSVGGATGHEQFF
TRBJ2-3,.,TRBV11-3,18,once,TGTGCCAGCAGCCTAGATGCCAGAGGAACTATTCGCACAGATACGCAGTATTTT,CASSLDARGTIRTDTQYF
TRBJ1-2,.,TRBV30,13,.,TGTGCCTGGAGAGGACATGTCGGGGGTGGCTACACCTTC,CAWRGHVGGGYTF